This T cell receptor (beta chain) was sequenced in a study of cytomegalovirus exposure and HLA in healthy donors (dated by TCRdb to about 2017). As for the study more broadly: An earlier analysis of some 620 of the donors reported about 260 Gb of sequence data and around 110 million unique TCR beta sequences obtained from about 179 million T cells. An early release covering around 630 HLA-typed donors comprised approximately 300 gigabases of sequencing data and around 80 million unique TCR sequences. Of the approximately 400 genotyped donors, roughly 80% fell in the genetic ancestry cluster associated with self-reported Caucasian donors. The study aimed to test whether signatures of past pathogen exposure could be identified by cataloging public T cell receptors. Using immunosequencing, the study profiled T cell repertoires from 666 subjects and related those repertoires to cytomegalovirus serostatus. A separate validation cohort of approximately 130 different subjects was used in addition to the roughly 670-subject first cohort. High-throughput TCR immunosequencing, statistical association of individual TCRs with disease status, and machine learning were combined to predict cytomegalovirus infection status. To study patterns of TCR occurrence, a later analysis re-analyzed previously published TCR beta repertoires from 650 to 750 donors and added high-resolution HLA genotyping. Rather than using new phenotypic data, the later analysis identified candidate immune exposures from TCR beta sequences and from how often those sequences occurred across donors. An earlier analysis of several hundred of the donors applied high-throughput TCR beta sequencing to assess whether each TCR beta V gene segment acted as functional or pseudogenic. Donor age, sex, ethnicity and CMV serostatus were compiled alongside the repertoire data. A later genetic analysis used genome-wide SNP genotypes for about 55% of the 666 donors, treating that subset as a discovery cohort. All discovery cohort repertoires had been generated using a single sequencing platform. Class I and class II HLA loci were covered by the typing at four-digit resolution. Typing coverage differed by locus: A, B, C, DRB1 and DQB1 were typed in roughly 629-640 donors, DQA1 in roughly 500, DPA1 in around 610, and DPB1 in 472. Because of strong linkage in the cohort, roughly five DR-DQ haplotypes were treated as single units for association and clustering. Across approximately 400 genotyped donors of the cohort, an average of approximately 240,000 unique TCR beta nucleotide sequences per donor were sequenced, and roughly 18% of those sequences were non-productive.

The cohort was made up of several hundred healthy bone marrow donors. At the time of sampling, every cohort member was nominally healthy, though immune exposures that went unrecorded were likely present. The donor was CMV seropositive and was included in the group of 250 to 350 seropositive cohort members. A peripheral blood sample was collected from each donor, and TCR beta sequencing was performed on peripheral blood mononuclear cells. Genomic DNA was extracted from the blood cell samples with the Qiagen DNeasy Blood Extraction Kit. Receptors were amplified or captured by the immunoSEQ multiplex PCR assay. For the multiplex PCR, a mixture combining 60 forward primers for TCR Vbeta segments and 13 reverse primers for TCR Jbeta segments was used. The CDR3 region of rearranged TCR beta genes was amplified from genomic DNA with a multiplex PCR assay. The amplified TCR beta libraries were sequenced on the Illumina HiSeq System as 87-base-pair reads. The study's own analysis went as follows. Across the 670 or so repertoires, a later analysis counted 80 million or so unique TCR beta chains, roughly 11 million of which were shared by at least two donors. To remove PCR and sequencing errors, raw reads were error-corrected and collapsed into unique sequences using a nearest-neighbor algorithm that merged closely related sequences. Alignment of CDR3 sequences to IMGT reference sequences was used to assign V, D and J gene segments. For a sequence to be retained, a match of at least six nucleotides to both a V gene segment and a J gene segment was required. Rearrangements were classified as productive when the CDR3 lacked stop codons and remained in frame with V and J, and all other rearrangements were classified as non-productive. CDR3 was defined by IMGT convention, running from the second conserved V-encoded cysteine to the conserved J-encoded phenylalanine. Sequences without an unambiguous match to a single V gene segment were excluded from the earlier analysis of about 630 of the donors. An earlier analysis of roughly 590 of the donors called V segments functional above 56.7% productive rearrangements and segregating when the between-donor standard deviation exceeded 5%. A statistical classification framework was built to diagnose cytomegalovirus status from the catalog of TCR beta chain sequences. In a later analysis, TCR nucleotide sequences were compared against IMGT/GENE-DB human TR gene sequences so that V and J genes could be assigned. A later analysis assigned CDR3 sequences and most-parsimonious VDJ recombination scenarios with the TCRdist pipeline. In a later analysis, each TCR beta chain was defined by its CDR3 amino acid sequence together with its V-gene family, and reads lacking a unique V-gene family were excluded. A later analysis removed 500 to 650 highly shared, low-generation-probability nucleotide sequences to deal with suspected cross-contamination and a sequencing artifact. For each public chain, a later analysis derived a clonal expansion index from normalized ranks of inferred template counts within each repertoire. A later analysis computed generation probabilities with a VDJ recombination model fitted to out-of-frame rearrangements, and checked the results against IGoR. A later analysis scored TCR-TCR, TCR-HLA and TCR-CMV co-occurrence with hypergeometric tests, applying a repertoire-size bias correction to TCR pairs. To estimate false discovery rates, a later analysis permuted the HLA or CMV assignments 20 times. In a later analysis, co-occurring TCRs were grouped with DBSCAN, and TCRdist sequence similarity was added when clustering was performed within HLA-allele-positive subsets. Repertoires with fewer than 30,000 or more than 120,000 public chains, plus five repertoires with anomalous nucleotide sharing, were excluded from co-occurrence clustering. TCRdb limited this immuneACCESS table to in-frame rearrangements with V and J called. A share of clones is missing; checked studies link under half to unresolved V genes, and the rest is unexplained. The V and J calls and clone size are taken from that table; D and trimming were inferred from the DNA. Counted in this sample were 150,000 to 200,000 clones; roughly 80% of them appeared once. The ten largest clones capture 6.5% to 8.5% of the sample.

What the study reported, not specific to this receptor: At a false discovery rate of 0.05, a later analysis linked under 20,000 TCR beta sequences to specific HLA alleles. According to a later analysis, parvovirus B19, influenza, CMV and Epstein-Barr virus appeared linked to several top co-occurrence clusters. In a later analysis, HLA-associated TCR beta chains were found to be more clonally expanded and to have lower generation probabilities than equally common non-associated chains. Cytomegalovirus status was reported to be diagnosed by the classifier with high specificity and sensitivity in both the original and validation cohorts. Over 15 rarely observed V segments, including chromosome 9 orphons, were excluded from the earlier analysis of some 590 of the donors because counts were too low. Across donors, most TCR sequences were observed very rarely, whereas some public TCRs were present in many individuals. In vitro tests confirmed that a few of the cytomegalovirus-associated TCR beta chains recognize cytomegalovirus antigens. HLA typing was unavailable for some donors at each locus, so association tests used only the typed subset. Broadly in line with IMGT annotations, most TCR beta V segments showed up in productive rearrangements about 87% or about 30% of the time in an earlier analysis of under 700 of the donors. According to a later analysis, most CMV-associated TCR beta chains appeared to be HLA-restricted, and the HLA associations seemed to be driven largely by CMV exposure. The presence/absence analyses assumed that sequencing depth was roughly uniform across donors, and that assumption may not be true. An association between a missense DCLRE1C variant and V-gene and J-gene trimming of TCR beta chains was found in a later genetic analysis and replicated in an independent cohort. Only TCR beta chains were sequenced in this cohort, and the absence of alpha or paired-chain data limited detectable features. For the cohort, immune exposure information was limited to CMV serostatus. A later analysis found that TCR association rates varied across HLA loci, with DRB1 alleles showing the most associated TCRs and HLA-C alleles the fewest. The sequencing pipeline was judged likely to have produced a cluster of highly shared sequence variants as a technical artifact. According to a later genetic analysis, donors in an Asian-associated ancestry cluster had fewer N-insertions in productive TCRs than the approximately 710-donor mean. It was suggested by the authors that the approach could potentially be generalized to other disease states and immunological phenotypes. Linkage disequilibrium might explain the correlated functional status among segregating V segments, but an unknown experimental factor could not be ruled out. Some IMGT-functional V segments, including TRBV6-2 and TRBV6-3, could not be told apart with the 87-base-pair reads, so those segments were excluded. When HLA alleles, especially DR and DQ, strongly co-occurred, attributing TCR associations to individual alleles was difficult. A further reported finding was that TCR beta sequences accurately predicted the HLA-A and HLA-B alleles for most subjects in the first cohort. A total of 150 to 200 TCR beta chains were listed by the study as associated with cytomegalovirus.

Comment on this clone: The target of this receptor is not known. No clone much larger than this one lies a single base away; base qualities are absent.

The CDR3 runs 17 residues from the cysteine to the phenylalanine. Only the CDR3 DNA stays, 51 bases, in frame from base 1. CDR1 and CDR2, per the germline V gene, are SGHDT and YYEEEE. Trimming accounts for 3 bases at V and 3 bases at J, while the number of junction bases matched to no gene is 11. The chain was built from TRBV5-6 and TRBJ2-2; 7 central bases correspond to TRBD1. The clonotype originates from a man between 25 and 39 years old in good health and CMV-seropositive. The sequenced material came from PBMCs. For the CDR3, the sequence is CASSSLEQGRDTGELFF. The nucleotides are TGTGCCAGCAGCTCCCTAGAACAGGGGAGAGACACCGGGGAGCTGTTTTTT. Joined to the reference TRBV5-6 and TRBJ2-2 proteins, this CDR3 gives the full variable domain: DAGVTQSPTHLIKTRGQQVTLRCSPKSGHDTVSWYQQALGQGPQFIFQYYEEEERQRGNFPDRFSGHQFPNYSSELNVNALLLGDSALYLCASSSLEQGRDTGELFFGEGSRLTVL.